This T cell receptor (beta chain) came from a study of CD8 T cells in Susac syndrome. The wider study: When their blood was taken, patients with Susac syndrome were therapy-naive, taking corticosteroids, or taking intravenous immunoglobulin alone.

Random hexamers were used to reverse transcribe the RNA input (about 0.5 to 1 ug). TCRdb passed the immunoSEQ multiplex PCR reads through MiXCR, listing each CDR3 protein once. The sample carries some 240,000 distinct CDR3 sequences, about 96% recorded once. The CDR3 covers 14 residues. Germline assignment: CDR1 SSHAT and CDR2 FNYEAQ (reference sequence). Blood CD8+ and CD4+ T cells underwent high-throughput TCR beta sequencing. The diagnostic criteria for definite or probable disease, as recently defined, were met by the patients with Susac syndrome. In regard to this clonotype: Germline is not matched at one junction end, which may reflect a read error.

The clonotype was recovered from a human donor with Susac syndrome. Sample: CD4+ T cells from PBMCs. The chain has TRBV7-7 and TRBJ2-3; D could derive from TRBD1 or TRBD2 (5 bases each). The CDR3 nucleotides are TGTGCTAGCAGCCGATCGACAGCGGTAGATACGCAGTATTTT. It encodes CASSRSTAVDTQYF.